Detailed here is one T cell receptor (beta chain). Sequenced by immunoSEQ multiplex PCR; TCRdb stores in-frame clones only, minus some. The sample lists approximately 1.9 million clones; about 93% were seen once. This specimen comes from a study of shared clonotypes between healthy human individuals. As defined, naive CD8 cells were CD45RO-negative and positively selected for CCR7, with terminally differentiated effector memory CD45RA+ cells excluded. The sequenced material came from naive CD8+ T cells from PBMCs. The TCR sequence derives from a man between 18 and 29 years old in good health. Some clones in this sample may be carry-over from other donors' samples.

In DNA form, the CDR3 reads TGTGCCAGCAGTTCCCCGAGGAGAGAGCAGTTCTTC. Translated, it gives CASSSPRREQFF. The V call is TRBV27, the J call TRBJ2-1; D ambiguous. Per the germline V gene, CDR1 is MNHEY and CDR2 is SMNVEV (reference sequence). Trimming took off 4 bases at V and 10 bases at J, with 11 bases between the two ends. This CDR3 has 12 amino acids.